The TCR beta chain under discussion was sequenced for a study of T cell changes during pregnancy in multiple sclerosis. The CDR3 spans 16 residues. Germline V gives CDR1 LNHNV, CDR2 YYDKDF (reference sequence). V dropped 2 bases and J dropped 7; count of bases not matched to a gene: 7. Clones were read by immunoSEQ multiplex PCR, and TCRdb kept only the in-frame ones, dropping some. The sample carries under 50,000 clones, more than 85% recorded once. The receptor was isolated from a female donor with multiple sclerosis, enrolled in a pregnancy study. The genes are TRBV15 and TRBJ2-1; 11 bases match TRBD1. The sequences come from CD8+ T cells from peripheral blood mononuclear cells, collected in the third trimester of pregnancy. DNA for the CDR3: TGTGCCACCAGCAGACATACCGGGACAGGGGGGAATGAGCAGTTCTTC. This sequence encodes CATSRHTGTGGNEQFF.